Listed below are T cell receptor beta chains from one sample, sequenced in a study of shared clonotypes between healthy human individuals. Libraries were prepared by immunoSEQ multiplex PCR; TCRdb keeps only in-frame clonotypes and omits some of them. There are 2 million to 2.5 million clones in the sample; approximately 96% occur only once, and less than 0.15% lies in the top ten. The material sequenced was naive CD4+ T cells sorted from blood. The origin of the receptors is a man aged 18 to 35 in good health. The CDR3 runs from the conserved cysteine through the conserved F or W. The D gene is left open where the match is weak. A clone size is listed for some rows: how often the clone was seen (once, few, many), or a class if it is expanded.

>TRBV7-6|TRBJ2-3|.|.
CASSLGDRLTDTQYF
TGTGCCAGCAGCTTAGGCGACCGCCTCACAGATACGCAGTATTTT
>TRBV2|TRBJ2-1|.|.
CASSGQRGGIYNEQFF
TGTGCCAGCAGCGGACAGAGGGGGGGAATCTACAATGAGCAGTTCTTC
>TRBV19|TRBJ1-5|.|.
CASMGKIGQPQHF
TGTGCCAGTATGGGGAAAATAGGTCAGCCCCAGCATTTT
>TRBV10-3|TRBJ1-1|.|.
CAISGRTANTEAFF
TGTGCCATCAGTGGTCGGACGGCGAACACTGAAGCTTTCTTT
>TRBV7-9|TRBJ1-2|.|few
CASSLAGASRGYTF
TGTGCCAGCAGCTTAGCAGGGGCGAGTCGGGGCTACACCTTC
>TRBV5-1|TRBJ2-3|.|.
CASSSKQGRNTDTQYF
TGCGCCAGCAGCTCAAAACAGGGTCGAAACACAGATACGCAGTATTTT
>TRBV7-3|TRBJ2-2|.|.
CASSLTTNTGELFF
TGTGCCAGCAGCTTAACGACGAACACCGGGGAGCTGTTTTTT
>TRBV29-1|TRBJ2-1|TRBD1|.
CSVAGGRYNEQFF
TGCAGCGTTGCAGGGGGCAGGTACAATGAGCAGTTCTTC
>TRBV7-2|TRBJ2-7|TRBD2|.
CASSRMGLAGDSYEQYF
TGTGCCAGCAGCCGAATGGGACTAGCGGGAGACTCCTACGAGCAGTACTTC
>TRBV9|TRBJ1-2|TRBD1|.
CASSVGTAQTEGYTF
TGTGCCAGCAGCGTGGGGACAGCCCAAACGGAGGGCTACACCTTC
>TRBV5-6|TRBJ2-7|.|.
CASSSYRYEQYF
TGTGCCAGCAGCTCGTATAGGTACGAGCAGTACTTC
>TRBV9|TRBJ2-1|TRBD2|once
CASSVVSSGGAREQFF
TGTGCCAGCAGCGTAGTGTCTAGCGGGGGGGCCAGGGAGCAGTTCTTC
>TRBV19|TRBJ1-6|.|.
CASSILNSPLHF
TGTGCCAGTAGTATTCTTAATTCACCCCTCCACTTT
>TRBV7-9|TRBJ1-4|.|.
CASSLGGFWQAFNEKLFF
TGTGCCAGCAGCTTAGGCGGCTTTTGGCAGGCCTTTAATGAAAAACTGTTTTTT
>TRBV11-3|TRBJ2-2|TRBD1|.
CASSSRTGEAGELFF
TGTGCCAGCAGCTCTAGGACAGGGGAAGCCGGGGAGCTGTTTTTT
>TRBV5-1|TRBJ2-5|.|.
CASSLEAGQETQYF
TGCGCCAGCAGCTTGGAGGCAGGTCAAGAGACCCAGTACTTC
>TRBV4-2|TRBJ1-2|TRBD1|.
CASSQGPGQDSWGYTF
TGTGCCAGCAGCCAAGGCCCGGGACAGGATTCTTGGGGCTACACCTTC
>TRBV15|TRBJ2-3|.|.
CATSRAGPGASTDTQYF
TGTGCCACCAGCAGAGCGGGGCCGGGGGCTAGCACAGATACGCAGTATTTT
>TRBV5-5|TRBJ2-3|.|.
CASSSMVAVDTQYF
TGTGCCAGCAGCTCAATGGTGGCGGTAGATACGCAGTATTTT
>TRBV6-6|TRBJ2-1|.|.
CASSPPGTYNEQFF
TGTGCCAGCAGCCCCCCCGGCACCTACAATGAGCAGTTCTTC
>TRBV29-1|TRBJ2-3|.|.
CSVESWGTDTQYF
TGCAGCGTTGAGAGTTGGGGCACAGATACGCAGTATTTT
>TRBV28|TRBJ2-7|TRBD1|.
CASSRTGESNYEQYF
TGTGCCAGCAGTCGGACAGGAGAGAGCAACTACGAGCAGTACTTC
>TRBV28|TRBJ1-4|.|.
CASSSTRGPNEKLFF
TGTGCCAGCAGTTCCACTAGGGGCCCTAATGAAAAACTGTTTTTT
>TRBV7-9|TRBJ1-5|.|.
CASSFENSNQPQHF
TGTGCCAGCAGCTTTGAAAATAGCAATCAGCCCCAGCATTTT